Shown below are 29 T cell receptor beta chains from a single sample sequenced in a study of cytomegalovirus exposure and HLA in healthy donors. Vbeta (60) and Jbeta (13) primers were used in the PCR. The data were produced by immunoSEQ multiplex PCR, yet TCRdb's version contains in-frame clones alone and is incomplete. This table has over 200,000 clones, over 75% appearing once. Material for sequencing was PBMCs. The receptor source for this set is a human donor in good health.

The chain has TRBV7-8 and TRBJ1-1; D unclear. The CDR3 spans 13 residues. Trimming left V 5 bases short and J 2 bases short, with 9 bases between. Per the germline V gene, CDR1 is SGHVS and CDR2 is FQNEAQ. The CDR3: CASSLSLNTEAFF. DNA of the CDR3: TGTGCCAGCAGCCTCTCCCTTAACACTGAAGCTTTCTTT.

The chain uses TRBV19 and TRBJ2-5; 14 nucleotides agree with TRBD2. The CDR3 contains 16 residues. Germline CDR1 and CDR2: LNHDA and SQIVND (reference sequence). Trimming took 5 bases from V and 5 from J; bases not matched to a gene: 7. CDR3 bases: TGTGCCAGTAGTGGAGGACTAGCGGGAGGCCTCGAGACCCAGTACTTC. As protein: CASSGGLAGGLETQYF.

The chain uses TRBV27 and TRBJ2-1; 10 bases align to TRBD1. The V gene end was trimmed by 6 bases and the J gene end by 7 bases; junction bases not matched to a gene: 3. The CDR3 spans 13 residues. CDR1 is MNHEY, CDR2 SMNVEV, per germline (reference sequence). CDR3: CASRGDRGNEQFF. The CDR3 coding sequence is TGTGCCAGCAGGGGGGACAGGGGAAATGAGCAGTTCTTC.

The chain carries TRBV30 and TRBJ2-5; possibly TRBD2 for D (6 bases). Looked up from germline, CDR1 is GTSNPN and CDR2 is SVGIG (reference sequence). V lost 2 bases and J lost 4, with 17 bases in between. The length of the CDR3 is 15 residues. CDR3 in DNA: TGTGCCTGGAGTCTGTACATCGGGGGAGGAGAGACCCAGTACTTC. Translated, it gives CAWSLYIGGGETQYF.

The chain joins TRBV28 to TRBJ1-2; D not certain. CDR3 length equals 17 residues. Trimming left V 2 bases short and J 8 bases short, with 24 bases between. Germline lookup yields CDR1 MDHEN and CDR2 SYDVKM. CDR3 sequence: CASSLVGPSTIREGYTF. Written as DNA, the CDR3 is TGTGCCAGCAGTTTAGTGGGCCCTTCAACAATCCGAGAGGGCTACACCTTC.

This clone was seen a few times. The V gene is TRBV4-2, the J gene TRBJ2-5, with D perhaps matching TRBD1 (7 bases). Germline V gene sequence: CDR1 LGHNA, CDR2 YNFKEQ. CDR3 length: 16 amino acids. V lost 0 bases and J lost 4, with 15 bases in between. The CDR3 spells CASSQEGRRQGETQYF. CDR3 sequence (DNA): TGTGCCAGCAGCCAAGAAGGGAGGAGACAGGGAGAGACCCAGTACTTC.

The chain has TRBV7-2 and TRBJ1-3; D not certain. The germline CDR1 and CDR2 sequences are SGHTA and FQGNSA. CDR3 length: 13 residues. V gave up 4 bases and J gave up 1 base, with 5 bases separating them. Here the CDR3 DNA reads TGTGCCAGCAGCTCCAGATCTGGAAACACCATATATTTT. Residues: CASSSRSGNTIYF.

V is TRBV23-1 and J is TRBJ1-4, with 12 positions matching TRBD1. TRBV23-1 is flagged as an ORF with uncertain function. The ends lost 0 bases at V and 3 bases at J; junction bases unmatched: 8. This CDR3 has 19 amino acids. The chain's CDR3 is CASSQSRGQGAVANEKLFF. The CDR3 DNA sequence: TGCGCCAGCAGTCAATCGAGGGGACAGGGGGCGGTGGCTAATGAAAAACTGTTTTTT.

The chain couples TRBV27 to TRBJ2-5, with 9 bases aligning to TRBD2. The junction had 15 bases not matched to a gene; V was cut back by 5 bases and J by 5 bases. Germline loops: CDR1 MNHEY, CDR2 SMNVEV (reference sequence). The CDR3 has 17 residues. The CDR3 coding sequence is TGTGCCAGCAGTCCCCGTGGTAGCGGGAGTCTGAGGGAGACCCAGTACTTC. Translating gives CASSPRGSGSLRETQYF.

The chain combines TRBV5-6 with TRBJ1-4, with 7 bases that match TRBD1. CDR1 is SGHDT, CDR2 YYEEEE, per germline. This CDR3 comprises 17 residues. J lost 5 bases, V lost 2 bases, and 12 bases had no gene match. DNA of the CDR3: TGTGCCAGCAGCTTTAGACAGGGTACACGCCTAAATGAAAAACTGTTTTTT. Translation: CASSFRQGTRLNEKLFF.

This clone has only a few counts. The V gene is TRBV6-6, the J gene TRBJ2-5, with TRBD1 identical over 9 bases. The CDR3 has 16 amino acids. J lost 4 bases, V lost 2 bases, and 8 bases had no gene match. CDR1 MNHNY and CDR2 SVGAGI come from the germline V gene (reference sequence). CDR3 in amino acids: CASSYQDGTGTETQYF. As DNA, the CDR3 is TGTGCCAGCAGTTACCAGGATGGGACAGGGACAGAGACCCAGTACTTC.

The chain recombines TRBV7-2 with TRBJ1-1; TRBD1 might be the D (5 bases). Per the germline V gene, CDR1 is SGHTA and CDR2 is FQGNSA. The CDR3 is 14 amino acids. The V and J ends lost 4 bases and 2 bases respectively, with 11 bases between them. The CDR3 here is CASSSQAANTEAFF. The CDR3 DNA sequence: TGTGCCAGCAGCTCACAGGCTGCTAACACTGAAGCTTTCTTT.

The chain has TRBV10-3 and TRBJ2-1; TRBD2 aligns across 10 bases. Per the germline V gene, CDR1 is ENHRY and CDR2 is SYGVKD. Unmatched junction bases numbered 17, after V lost 7 bases and J lost 8 bases. The CDR3 length is 17 residues. CDR3 region: CAITSTPGLAGVHEQFF. The DNA for the CDR3 is TGTGCCATCACCTCAACCCCCGGGCTAGCGGGAGTACATGAGCAGTTCTTC.

This chain joins TRBV6-6 and TRBJ2-7; TRBD1 agrees at 8 bases. V gave up 10 bases and J gave up 3 bases; unmatched junction bases: 5. The CDR3 has 12 residues. Germline assignment: CDR1 MNHNY and CDR2 SVGAGI (reference sequence). CDR3 nucleotides: TGTGCCACTAGAGACAGGGGCTACGAGCAGTACTTC. This translates into CATRDRGYEQYF.

The V call is TRBV18, the J call TRBJ1-5, with 7 bases that match TRBD1. The J segment lost 4 bases and the V segment lost 5 bases, leaving 2 bases of the junction unmatched. Looked up from germline, CDR1 is KGHSH and CDR2 is LQKENI. This CDR3 region has 13 residues. CDR3 sequence reads: CASSGQANQPQHF. The CDR3 nucleotides read TGTGCCAGCTCAGGACAGGCTAATCAGCCCCAGCATTTT.

This chain joins TRBV2 and TRBJ1-2; the D is unclear. V lost 4 bases and J lost 1, with 13 bases in between. This CDR3 region has 15 residues. Germline V gene sequence: CDR1 SNHLY, CDR2 FYNNEI. CDR3 DNA: TGTGCCAGCAGTGGAGACGGGGATATTAACTATGGCTACACCTTC. Translating it yields CASSGDGDINYGYTF. Using reference TRBV2 and TRBJ1-2 for the parts outside the CDR3, the full variable domain is EPEVTQTPSHQVTQMGQEVILRCVPISNHLYFYWYRQILGQKVEFLVSFYNNEISEKSEIFDDQFSVERPDGSNFTLKIRSTKLEDSAMYFCASSGDGDINYGYTFGSGTRLTVV.

The chain combines TRBV10-3 with TRBJ2-1; weak D call: TRBD2 (6 bases). This CDR3 has 15 residues. Germline CDR1 reads ENHRY; CDR2 reads SYGVKD. Trimming took 6 bases from V and 5 from J, leaving 17 bases between them. The CDR3 DNA is TGTGCCATCAGCGCTCCCGGGACTGGGAACAATGAGCAGTTCTTC. Amino acids: CAISAPGTGNNEQFF.

CDR3 sequence (DNA): TGTGCCAGCCATATGGGGGGAGGACGCTCCTACGAGCAGTACTTC. It is translated as CASHMGGGRSYEQYF. The V gene is TRBV6-5, the J gene TRBJ2-7; tentative D call: TRBD2 (6 bases). This CDR3 region has 15 residues. Germline-derived CDR1 and CDR2 are MNHEY and SVGAGI. Trimming took off 8 bases at V and 0 bases at J, with 17 bases between the two ends.

The CDR3 sequence is CASSLLGTGGDQPQHF. In nucleotides, the CDR3 is TGTGCCAGCAGCTTACTGGGGACAGGGGGGGATCAGCCCCAGCATTTT. The chain recombines TRBV7-8 with TRBJ1-5; 11 bases line up with TRBD1. The germline V gene encodes CDR1 SGHVS and CDR2 FQNEAQ. The CDR3 covers 16 residues. With 2 bases clipped from V and 5 bases from J, the junction kept 5 bases outside the gene matches.

The J gene is TRBJ2-1, the V gene TRBV5-1; 8 positions match TRBD1. V lost 0 bases and J lost 2; bases outside the gene matches: 1. This CDR3 spans 15 amino acids. Per germline, CDR1 SGHRS and CDR2 YFSETQ. CDR3 DNA: TGCGCCAGCAGCTTGGAGGACAGGGCCTACAATGAGCAGTTCTTC. This encodes CASSLEDRAYNEQFF.

The genes are TRBV28 and TRBJ2-7; 12 bases are a match to TRBD2. Germline trimming cut 3 bases from V and 4 bases from J; bases unmatched to any gene: 4. Germline V CDR1 and CDR2: MDHEN, SYDVKM. The CDR3 covers 15 residues. CDR3 sequence: CASSFLAGGRYEQYF. The CDR3 nucleotides read TGTGCCAGCAGTTTCCTAGCGGGAGGGAGATACGAGCAGTACTTC.

The rearrangement links TRBV4-1 to TRBJ2-2, with 7 bases that match TRBD2. The ends lost 4 bases at V and 0 bases at J; junction bases unmatched: 11. From germline, CDR1 is MGHRA and CDR2 YSYEKL. This CDR3 contains 18 residues. CDR3 in amino acids: CASSRRAGSATNTGELFF. DNA of the CDR3: TGCGCCAGCAGCCGACGAGCGGGATCGGCGACGAACACCGGGGAGCTGTTTTTT.

V and J are TRBV6-6 and TRBJ1-2, with TRBD1 matching over 9 bases. Germline V gene sequence: CDR1 MNHNY, CDR2 SVGAGI (reference sequence). The CDR3 runs 15 residues. The V gene end was trimmed by 6 bases and the J gene end by 5 bases; junction bases not matched to a gene: 10. The CDR3 DNA sequence: TGTGCCAGCAGCCCCGGACAGGGGAGGATTTATGGCTACACCTTC. Amino acids: CASSPGQGRIYGYTF.

The V call is TRBV29-1, the J call TRBJ1-5, with D possibly TRBD1 on 5 matching bases. The germline gives CDR1 SQVTM, CDR2 ANQGSEA. CDR3 length equals 14 residues. V lost 4 bases and J lost 9, with 19 bases in between. CDR3 coding DNA: TGCAGCGTTGGCCGGGAGACAGCCAGTCGGCCCCAGCATTTT. Protein sequence: CSVGRETASRPQHF.

This rearrangement joins TRBV19 to TRBJ1-2; 9 bases match TRBD1. The CDR3 is 14 amino acids. From germline, CDR1 is LNHDA and CDR2 SQIVND (reference sequence). The V and J ends lost 7 bases and 6 bases, in that order; junction bases with no gene match: 9. CDR3 region: CASTPGQGIDGYTF. The CDR3 DNA reads as TGTGCCAGTACCCCGGGACAGGGAATCGATGGCTACACCTTC. Full variable domain (missing parts from reference TRBV19 and TRBJ1-2): DGGITQSPKYLFRKEGQNVTLSCEQNLNHDAMYWYRQDPGQGLRLIYYSQIVNDFQKGDIAEGYSVSREKKESFPLTVTSAQKNPTAFYLCASTPGQGIDGYTFGSGTRLTVV.

This clone occurred once. The gene calls are TRBV2 and TRBJ2-4; D is undetermined. Per germline, CDR1 SNHLY and CDR2 FYNNEI. The CDR3 is 14 amino acids. V lost 2 bases and J lost 1, with 6 bases in between. The CDR3 DNA reads TGTGCCAGCAGTGAAAGAGCGGCCAAAAACATTCAGTACTTC. It is translated as CASSERAAKNIQYF.

V is TRBV19 and J is TRBJ2-7, with 12 bases fitting TRBD2. Germline CDR1 and CDR2: LNHDA and SQIVND (reference sequence). Germline trimming cut 3 bases from V and 2 bases from J; bases unmatched to any gene: 2. The CDR3 has 15 residues. The CDR3 DNA sequence: TGTGCCAGTAGTATCAGGACTAGCGGGACCTACGAGCAGTACTTC. Its translation is CASSIRTSGTYEQYF. The variable domain in full, with the rest retrieved from reference TRBV19 and TRBJ2-7, is DGGITQSPKYLFRKEGQNVTLSCEQNLNHDAMYWYRQDPGQGLRLIYYSQIVNDFQKGDIAEGYSVSREKKESFPLTVTSAQKNPTAFYLCASSIRTSGTYEQYFGPGTRLTVT.

The chain joins TRBV2 to TRBJ2-7; D uncertain. Germline lookup yields CDR1 SNHLY and CDR2 FYNNEI. This CDR3 spans 11 amino acids. V was trimmed by 5 bases and J by 12 bases, leaving 14 bases between them. Written as DNA, the CDR3 is TGTGCCAGCAGTCGTACGGAGTATCCGTACTTC. This gives the protein CASSRTEYPYF.

The V and J genes are TRBV5-5 and TRBJ2-7; TRBD2 might be the D (6 bases). The CDR3 length is 16 residues. Germline V gives CDR1 SGHKS, CDR2 YYEKEE (reference sequence). Trimming removed 4 bases at V and 2 bases at J, with 19 bases between. CDR3 region: CASSAEGLPTPYEQYF. Here the CDR3 DNA reads TGTGCCAGCAGCGCCGAGGGACTCCCGACCCCCTACGAGCAGTACTTC.